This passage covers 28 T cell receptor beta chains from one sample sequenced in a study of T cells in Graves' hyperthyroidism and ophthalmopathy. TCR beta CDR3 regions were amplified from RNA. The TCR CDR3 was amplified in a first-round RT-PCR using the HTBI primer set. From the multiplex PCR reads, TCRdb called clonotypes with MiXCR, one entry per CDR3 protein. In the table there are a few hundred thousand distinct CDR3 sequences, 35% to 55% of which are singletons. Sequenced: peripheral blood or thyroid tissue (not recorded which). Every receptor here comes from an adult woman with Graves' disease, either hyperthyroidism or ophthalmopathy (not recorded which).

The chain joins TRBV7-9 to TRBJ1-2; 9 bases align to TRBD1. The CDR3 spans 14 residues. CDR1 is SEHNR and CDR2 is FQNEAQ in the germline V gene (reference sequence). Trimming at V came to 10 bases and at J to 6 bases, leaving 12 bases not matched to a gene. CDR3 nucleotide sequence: TGTGCCACCAGTGACCCCGGACAGGGGCATGGCTACACCTTC. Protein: CATSDPGQGHGYTF.

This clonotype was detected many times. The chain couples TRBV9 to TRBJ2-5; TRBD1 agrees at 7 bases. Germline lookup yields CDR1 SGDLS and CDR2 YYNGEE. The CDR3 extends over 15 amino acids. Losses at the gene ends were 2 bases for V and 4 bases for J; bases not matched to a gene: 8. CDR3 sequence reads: CASSVTGTESETQYF. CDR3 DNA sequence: TGTGCCAGCAGCGTCACCGGGACAGAGTCAGAGACCCAGTACTTC.

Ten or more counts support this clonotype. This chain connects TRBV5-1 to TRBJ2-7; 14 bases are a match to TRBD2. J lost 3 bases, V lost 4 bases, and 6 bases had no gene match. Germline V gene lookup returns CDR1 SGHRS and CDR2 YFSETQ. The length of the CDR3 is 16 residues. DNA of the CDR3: TGCGCCAGCAGCCCTAGGACTAGCGGGAGGTTCTACGAGCAGTACTTC. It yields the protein CASSPRTSGRFYEQYF.

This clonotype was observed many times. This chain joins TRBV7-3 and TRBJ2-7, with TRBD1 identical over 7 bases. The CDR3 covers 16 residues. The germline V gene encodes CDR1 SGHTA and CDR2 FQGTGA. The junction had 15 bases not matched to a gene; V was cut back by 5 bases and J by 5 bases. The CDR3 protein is CASSPTGETGLDEQYF. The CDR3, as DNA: TGTGCCAGCAGCCCGACCGGGGAGACAGGGCTGGACGAGCAGTACTTC.

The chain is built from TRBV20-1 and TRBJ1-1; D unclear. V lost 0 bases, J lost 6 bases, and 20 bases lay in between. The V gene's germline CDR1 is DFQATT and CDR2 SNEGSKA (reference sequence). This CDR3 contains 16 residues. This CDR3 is CSARDPLLGRYAEAFF. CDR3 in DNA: TGCAGTGCTAGAGATCCTCTTTTGGGCAGGTACGCTGAAGCTTTCTTT.

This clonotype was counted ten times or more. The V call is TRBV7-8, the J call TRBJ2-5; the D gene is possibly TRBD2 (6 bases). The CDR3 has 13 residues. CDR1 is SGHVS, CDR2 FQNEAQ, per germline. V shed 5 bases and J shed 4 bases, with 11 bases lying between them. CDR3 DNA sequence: TGTGCCAGCAGCCAACTGGGGGGAGAGACCCAGTACTTC. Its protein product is CASSQLGGETQYF.

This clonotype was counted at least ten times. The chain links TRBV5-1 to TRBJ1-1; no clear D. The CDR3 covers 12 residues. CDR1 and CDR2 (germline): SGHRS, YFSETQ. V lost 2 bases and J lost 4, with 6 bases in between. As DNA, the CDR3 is TGCGCCAGCAGCTTTGACACCACTGAAGCTTTCTTT. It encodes CASSFDTTEAFF.

The CDR3 loop reads CASSERQGGRKRGDIQYF. The CDR3, as DNA: TGTGCCAGCAGTGAGAGACAGGGGGGCCGAAAAAGAGGAGACATTCAGTACTTC. J is TRBJ2-4 and V is TRBV25-1; 9 bases agree with TRBD1. Germline assignment: CDR1 MGHDK and CDR2 SYGVNS. V gave up 3 bases and J gave up 8 bases; unmatched junction bases: 17. The CDR3 extends over 18 amino acids.

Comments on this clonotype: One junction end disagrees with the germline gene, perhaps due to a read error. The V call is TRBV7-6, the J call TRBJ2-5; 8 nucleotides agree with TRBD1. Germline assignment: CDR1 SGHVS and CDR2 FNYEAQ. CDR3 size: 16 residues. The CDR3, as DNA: TGTGCCGGCAGCTTAGCGGACAGACAGGGGAGAGAGACCCAGTACTTC. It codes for CAGSLADRQGRETQYF. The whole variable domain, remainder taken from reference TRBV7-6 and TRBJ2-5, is GAGVSQSPRYKVTKRGQDVALRCDPISGHVSLYWYRQALGQGPEFLTYFNYEAQQDKSGLPNDRFSAERPEGSISTLTIQRTEQRDSAMYRCAGSLADRQGRETQYFGPGTRLLVL.

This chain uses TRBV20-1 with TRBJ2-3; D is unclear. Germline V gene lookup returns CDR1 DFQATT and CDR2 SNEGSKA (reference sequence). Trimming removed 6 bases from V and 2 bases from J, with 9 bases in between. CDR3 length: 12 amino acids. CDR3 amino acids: CSALTDTDTQYF. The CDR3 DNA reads TGCAGTGCGCTGACTGACACAGATACGCAGTATTTT.

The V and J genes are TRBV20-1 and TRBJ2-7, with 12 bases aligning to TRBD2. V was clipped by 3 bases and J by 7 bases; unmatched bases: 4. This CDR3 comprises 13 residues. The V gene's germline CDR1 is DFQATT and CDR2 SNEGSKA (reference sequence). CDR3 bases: TGCAGTGCTAGTCTAGCGGGAGGGCTTGAGCAGTACTTC. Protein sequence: CSASLAGGLEQYF.

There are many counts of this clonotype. Here the CDR3 reads CAISDTVPQYF. The CDR3 DNA is TGTGCCATCAGTGATACAGTTCCACAGTACTTC. This chain connects TRBV10-3 to TRBJ2-7, with no clear D. CDR1 is ENHRY and CDR2 is SYGVKD in the germline V gene. This CDR3 region has 11 residues. Between the trimmed V and J ends, which lost 3 bases and 10 bases, there was a span of 10 bases.

The CDR3 reads CAIRTGSGRGEQFF. In nucleotides, the CDR3 is TGTGCCATCAGGACAGGTAGCGGGAGGGGTGAGCAGTTCTTC. This chain joins TRBV10-3 and TRBJ2-1, with 11 bases identical to TRBD2. This CDR3 comprises 14 residues. V shed 6 bases, J shed 9 bases, and the junction held 7 bases outside the gene matches. From germline, CDR1 is ENHRY and CDR2 SYGVKD.

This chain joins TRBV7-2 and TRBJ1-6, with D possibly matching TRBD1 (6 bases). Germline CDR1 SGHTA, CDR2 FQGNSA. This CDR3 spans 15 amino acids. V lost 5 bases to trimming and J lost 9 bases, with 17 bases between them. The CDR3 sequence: CASSDTGTVLSPLHF. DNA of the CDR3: TGTGCCAGCAGCGATACAGGGACCGTGCTTTCACCCCTCCACTTT.

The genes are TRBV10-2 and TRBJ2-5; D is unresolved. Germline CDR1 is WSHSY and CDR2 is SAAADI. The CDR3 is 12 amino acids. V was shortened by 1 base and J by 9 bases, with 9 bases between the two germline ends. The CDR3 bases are TGCGCCAGCAGTGAGTGGGGTCAGCCCCAGTACTTC. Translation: CASSEWGQPQYF.

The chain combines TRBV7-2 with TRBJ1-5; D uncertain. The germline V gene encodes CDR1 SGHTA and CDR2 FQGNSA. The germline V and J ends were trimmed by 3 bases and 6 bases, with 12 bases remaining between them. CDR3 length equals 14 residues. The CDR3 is CASSFGPVGQPQHF. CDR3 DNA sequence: TGTGCCAGCAGCTTCGGCCCCGTGGGTCAGCCCCAGCATTTT. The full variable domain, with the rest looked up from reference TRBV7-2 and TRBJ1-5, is GAGVSQSPSNKVTEKGKDVELRCDPISGHTALYWYRQSLGQGLEFLIYFQGNSAPDKSGLPSDRFSAERTGGSVSTLTIQRTQQEDSAVYLCASSFGPVGQPQHFGDGTRLSIL.

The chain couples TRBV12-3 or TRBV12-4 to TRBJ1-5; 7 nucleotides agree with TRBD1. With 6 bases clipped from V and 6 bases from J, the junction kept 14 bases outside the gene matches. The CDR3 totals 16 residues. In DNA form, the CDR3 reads TGTGCCAGCAGCACGAACCGGGACAGATACGTTCAGCCCCAGCATTTT. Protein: CASSTNRDRYVQPQHF.

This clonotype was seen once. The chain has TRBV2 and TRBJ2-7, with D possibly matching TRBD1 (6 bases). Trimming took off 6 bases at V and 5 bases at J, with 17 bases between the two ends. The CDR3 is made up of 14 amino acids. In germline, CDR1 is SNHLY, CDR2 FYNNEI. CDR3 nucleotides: TGTGCCAGCAGGTCGACAGGCCTGGGGAACGAGCAGTACTTC. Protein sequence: CASRSTGLGNEQYF.

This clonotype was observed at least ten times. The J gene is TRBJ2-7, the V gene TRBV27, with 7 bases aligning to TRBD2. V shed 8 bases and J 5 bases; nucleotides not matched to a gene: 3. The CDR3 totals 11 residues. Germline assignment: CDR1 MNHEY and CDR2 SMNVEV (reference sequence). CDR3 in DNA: TGTGCCAGCGGGCGGGGGAACGAGCAGTACTTC. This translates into CASGRGNEQYF.

CDR3 region: CASSESGTSVPGELFF. The CDR3 coding sequence is TGTGCCAGCAGCGAATCCGGGACTAGCGTACCCGGGGAGCTGTTTTTT. The chain combines TRBV7-7 with TRBJ2-2; TRBD2 matches at 10 bases. J was trimmed by 6 bases and V by 5 bases; bases with no gene match: 9. The germline gives CDR1 SSHAT, CDR2 FNYEAQ (reference sequence). The CDR3 totals 16 residues.

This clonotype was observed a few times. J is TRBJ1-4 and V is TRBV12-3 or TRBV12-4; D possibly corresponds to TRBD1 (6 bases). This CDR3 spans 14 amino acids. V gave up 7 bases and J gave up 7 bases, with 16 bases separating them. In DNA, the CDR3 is TGTGCCAGCACCTCCTTCGGGGGCCCTGAAAAACTGTTTTTT. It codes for CASTSFGGPEKLFF.

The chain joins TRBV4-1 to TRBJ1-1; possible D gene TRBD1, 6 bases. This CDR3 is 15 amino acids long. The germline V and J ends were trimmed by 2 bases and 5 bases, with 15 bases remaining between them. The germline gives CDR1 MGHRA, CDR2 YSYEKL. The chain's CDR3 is CASSQRGGSWTEAFF. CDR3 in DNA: TGCGCCAGCAGCCAAAGGGGGGGGTCTTGGACTGAAGCTTTCTTT.

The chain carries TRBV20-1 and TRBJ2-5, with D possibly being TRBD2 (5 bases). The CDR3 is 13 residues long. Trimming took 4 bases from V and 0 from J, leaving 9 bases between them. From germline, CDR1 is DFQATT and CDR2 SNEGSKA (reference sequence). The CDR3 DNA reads TGCAGTGCTACCCTCGGGGACCAAGAGACCCAGTACTTC. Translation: CSATLGDQETQYF.

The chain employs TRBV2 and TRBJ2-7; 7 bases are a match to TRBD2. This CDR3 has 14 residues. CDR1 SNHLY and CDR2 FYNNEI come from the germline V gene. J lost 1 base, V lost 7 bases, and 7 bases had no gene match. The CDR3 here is CASTFGAGSYEQYF. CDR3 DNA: TGTGCCAGCACCTTTGGAGCGGGGTCCTACGAGCAGTACTTC.

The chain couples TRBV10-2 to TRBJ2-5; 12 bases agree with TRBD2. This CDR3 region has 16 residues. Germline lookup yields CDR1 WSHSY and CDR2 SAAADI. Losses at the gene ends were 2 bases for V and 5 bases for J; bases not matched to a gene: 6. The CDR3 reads CASSEVTSGSLETQYF. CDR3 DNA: TGCGCCAGCAGTGAGGTGACTAGCGGGAGTTTGGAGACCCAGTACTTC.

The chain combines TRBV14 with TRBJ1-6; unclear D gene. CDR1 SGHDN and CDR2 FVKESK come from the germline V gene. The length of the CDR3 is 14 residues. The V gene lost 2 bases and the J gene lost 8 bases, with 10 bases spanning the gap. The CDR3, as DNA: TGTGCCAGCAGCCAAAATTGGGTAGATTCACCCCTCCACTTT. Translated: CASSQNWVDSPLHF.

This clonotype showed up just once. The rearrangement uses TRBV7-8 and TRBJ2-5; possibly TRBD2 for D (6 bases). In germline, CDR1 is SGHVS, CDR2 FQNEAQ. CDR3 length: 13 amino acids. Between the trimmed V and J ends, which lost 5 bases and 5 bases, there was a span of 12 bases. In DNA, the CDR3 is TGTGCCAGCAGCATCGGGACTTTTGAGACCCAGTACTTC. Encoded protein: CASSIGTFETQYF.

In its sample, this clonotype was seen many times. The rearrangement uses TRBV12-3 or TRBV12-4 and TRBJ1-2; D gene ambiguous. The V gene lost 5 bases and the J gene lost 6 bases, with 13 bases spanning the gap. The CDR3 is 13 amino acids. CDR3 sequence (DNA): TGTGCCAGCAGTCCGGGCGGGTGGGATGGCTACACCTTC. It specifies CASSPGGWDGYTF.